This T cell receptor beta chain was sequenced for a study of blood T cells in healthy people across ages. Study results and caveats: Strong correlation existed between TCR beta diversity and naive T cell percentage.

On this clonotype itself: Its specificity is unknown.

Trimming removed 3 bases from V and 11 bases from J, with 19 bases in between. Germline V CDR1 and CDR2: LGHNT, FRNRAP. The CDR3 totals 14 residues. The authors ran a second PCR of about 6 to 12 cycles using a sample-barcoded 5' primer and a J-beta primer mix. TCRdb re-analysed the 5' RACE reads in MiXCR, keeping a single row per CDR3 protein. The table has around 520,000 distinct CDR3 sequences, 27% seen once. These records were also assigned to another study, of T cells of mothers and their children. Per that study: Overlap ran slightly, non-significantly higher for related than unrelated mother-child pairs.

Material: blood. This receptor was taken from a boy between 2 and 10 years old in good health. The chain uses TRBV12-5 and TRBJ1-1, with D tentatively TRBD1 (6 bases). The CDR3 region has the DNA TGTGCTAGTGGTTTATCAGGACAGCCCCAAAAGGCTTTCTTT. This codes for CASGLSGQPQKAFF. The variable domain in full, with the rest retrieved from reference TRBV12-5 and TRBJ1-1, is DARVTQTPRHKVTEMGQEVTMRCQPILGHNTVFWYRQTMMQGLELLAYFRNRAPLDDSGMPKDRFSAEMPDATLATLKIQPSEPRDSAVYFCASGLSGQPQKAFFGQGTRLTVV.